This T cell receptor beta chain was sequenced in a study of cytomegalovirus exposure and HLA in healthy donors. Broader study findings: DRB1 showed the most TCR associations and HLA-C the fewest in a later analysis, as rates varied by HLA locus.

Germline V lookup: CDR1 KGHSH, CDR2 LQKENI. There are 15 residues in the CDR3. V gave up 0 bases and J gave up 4 bases; unmatched junction bases: 2. Of note for this clone: What it recognizes is unknown.

Amplification used 60 Vbeta primers and 13 Jbeta primers. The assay was immunoSEQ multiplex PCR, and TCRdb's table has in-frame clones only and misses some. Counted here are 95,000 to 110,000 clones, roughly 80% occurring once; the ten biggest clones make up less than 3.5%. This clonotype was obtained from a man aged 30 to 39 in good health and CMV-seropositive. The sample was PBMCs. V gene TRBV18 combines with J gene TRBJ1-1; 10 nucleotides match TRBD1. CDR3 sequence (DNA): TGTGCCAGCTCACCACCCGACAGGGGGCTCACTGAAGCTTTCTTT. Protein: CASSPPDRGLTEAFF.